The sequence of this TCR beta chain was determined in a study of blood T cells in healthy people across ages. Study-level findings and limits: Naive CD4+ cell counts and diversity both ran higher in long-lived than in aged donors.

Through a sample-barcoded 5' primer and a J-beta primer mix, a second PCR was run for roughly 6 to 11 cycles. CDR3-containing paired-end reads numbered at least 3 million in each sample. Each CDR3 protein is one row after TCRdb ran MiXCR on the 5' RACE reads. The sample has approximately 690,000 distinct CDR3 sequences, around 38% seen once; the top ten hold around 30%. This clonotype was counted only a few times. Antigen: not known. The CDR3 length is 17 residues. With 1 base clipped from V and 4 bases from J, the junction kept 6 bases outside the gene matches. Per the germline V gene, CDR1 is SGHTA and CDR2 is FQGNSA.

The TCR comes from a man aged 80 or over in good health. The rearrangement links TRBV7-2 to TRBJ2-3, with 12 positions matching TRBD2. The sequencing sample was made of blood. CDR3 DNA: TGTGCCAGCAGCTTAGAGGTACTAGCGGGGGGCCCAGATACGCAGTATTTT. Its translation is CASSLEVLAGGPDTQYF. Together with reference TRBV7-2 and TRBJ2-3, the CDR3 gives the full variable domain: GAGVSQSPSNKVTEKGKDVELRCDPISGHTALYWYRQSLGQGLEFLIYFQGNSAPDKSGLPSDRFSAERTGGSVSTLTIQRTQQEDSAVYLCASSLEVLAGGPDTQYFGPGTRLTVL.